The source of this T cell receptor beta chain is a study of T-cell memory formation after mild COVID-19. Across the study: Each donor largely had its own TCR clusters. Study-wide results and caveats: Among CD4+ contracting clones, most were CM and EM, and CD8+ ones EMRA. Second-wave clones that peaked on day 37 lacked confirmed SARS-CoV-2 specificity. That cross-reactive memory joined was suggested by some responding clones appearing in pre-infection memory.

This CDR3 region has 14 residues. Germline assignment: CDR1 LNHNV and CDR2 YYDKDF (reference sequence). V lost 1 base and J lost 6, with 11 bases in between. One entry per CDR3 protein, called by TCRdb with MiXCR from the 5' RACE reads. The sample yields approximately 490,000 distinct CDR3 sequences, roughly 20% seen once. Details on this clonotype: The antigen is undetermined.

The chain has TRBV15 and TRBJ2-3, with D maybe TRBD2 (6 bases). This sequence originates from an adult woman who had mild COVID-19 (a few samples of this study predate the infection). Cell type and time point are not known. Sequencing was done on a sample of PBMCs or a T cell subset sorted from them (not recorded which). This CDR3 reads CATSRVVGGDTQYF. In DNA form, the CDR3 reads TGTGCCACCAGCAGAGTCGTCGGAGGGGATACGCAGTATTTT.